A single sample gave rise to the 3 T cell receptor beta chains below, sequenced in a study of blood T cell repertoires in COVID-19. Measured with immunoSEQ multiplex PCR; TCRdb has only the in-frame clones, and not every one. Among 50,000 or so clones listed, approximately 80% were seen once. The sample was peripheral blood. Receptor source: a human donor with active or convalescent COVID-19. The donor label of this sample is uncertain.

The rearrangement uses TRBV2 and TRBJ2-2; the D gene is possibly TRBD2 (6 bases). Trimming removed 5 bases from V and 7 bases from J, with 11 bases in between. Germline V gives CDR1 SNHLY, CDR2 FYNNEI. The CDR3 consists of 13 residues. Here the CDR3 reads CASSWREDGELFF. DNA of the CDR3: TGTGCCAGCAGTTGGAGGGAGGACGGGGAGCTGTTTTTT.

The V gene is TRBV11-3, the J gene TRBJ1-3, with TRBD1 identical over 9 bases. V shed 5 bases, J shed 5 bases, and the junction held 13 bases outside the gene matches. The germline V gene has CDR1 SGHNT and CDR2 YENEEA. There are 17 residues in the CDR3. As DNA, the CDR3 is TGTGCCAGCAGCCGGCGGACGGGACAGGGAAATAGAAACACCATATATTTT. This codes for CASSRRTGQGNRNTIYF.

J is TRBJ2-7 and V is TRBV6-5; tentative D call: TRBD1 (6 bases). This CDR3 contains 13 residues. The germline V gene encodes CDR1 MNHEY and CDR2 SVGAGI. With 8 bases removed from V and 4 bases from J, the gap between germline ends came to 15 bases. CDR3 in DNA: TGTGCCAGCGGCTCAGGGGCTAGTTACGAGCAGTACTTC. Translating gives CASGSGASYEQYF.